Shown below are 14 T cell receptor beta chains from a single sample sequenced in a study of T-cell memory formation after mild COVID-19 (dated by TCRdb to the early 2020s). Library preparation was by 5' RACE. The instrument given in TCRdb is Illumina NovaSeq 6000. TCRdb took the public reads, trimmed them with fastp at Q25, ran MiXCR for clone calling and kept in-frame beta chains. Entries are consolidated by CDR3 protein sequence, retaining the most common genes and DNA. For this sample there are roughly 130,000 distinct CDR3 sequences; approximately 15% appear just once. 4% to 6% of the sample belongs to the ten largest clones. Input material: PBMCs or a T cell subset sorted from them (not recorded which). The receptors here all came from a man younger than 35 who had mild COVID-19 (a few samples of this study predate the infection). The sample titles of this study are shuffled in the database, so cell type and time point are left out; the donor was told from shared clones.

This clonotype was counted between two and nine times. The rearrangement links TRBV7-2 to TRBJ1-2; D gene ambiguous. V was shortened by 2 bases and J by 7 bases, with 11 bases between the two germline ends. Germline-derived CDR1 and CDR2 are SGHTA and FQGNSA. CDR3 length equals 13 residues. The CDR3 here is CASSLLDRPGYTF. In DNA form, the CDR3 reads TGTGCCAGCAGCTTATTAGATAGGCCTGGCTACACCTTC.

This clonotype was counted between two and nine times. This chain's CDR3 is CASSREVETQYF. The CDR3 coding sequence is TGTGCCAGCAGCCGGGAGGTGGAGACCCAGTACTTC. V is TRBV7-9 and J is TRBJ2-5; 7 bases fit TRBD2. The V segment lost 5 bases and the J segment 5 bases; nucleotides outside the gene matches: 2. This CDR3 is 12 amino acids long. In germline, CDR1 is SEHNR, CDR2 FQNEAQ (reference sequence).

The chain carries TRBV10-3 and TRBJ2-3; 7 nucleotides line up with TRBD2. From germline, CDR1 is ENHRY and CDR2 SYGVKD. The CDR3 covers 15 residues. The J segment lost 1 base and the V segment lost 6 bases, leaving 7 bases of the junction unmatched. The CDR3 DNA follows: TGTGCCATCAGAGGGAGCGGGGAGGGCACAGATACGCAGTATTTT. Amino acid sequence: CAIRGSGEGTDTQYF.

The chain combines TRBV11-2 with TRBJ2-3; 8 positions match TRBD2. V shed 2 bases, J shed 6 bases, and the junction held 4 bases outside the gene matches. Germline CDR1 is SGHAT and CDR2 is FQNNGV. This CDR3 has 14 residues. Here the CDR3 DNA reads TGTGCCAGCAGCTTAATGCGGGGGGTTGATACGCAGTATTTT. Translation: CASSLMRGVDTQYF.

This clonotype was seen more than once but under ten times. The chain employs TRBV6-1 and TRBJ1-6; D may be TRBD1 (5 bases). Germline CDR1 reads MNHNS; CDR2 reads SASEGT. V gave up 4 bases and J gave up 8 bases, with 12 bases separating them. This CDR3 is 14 amino acids long. In nucleotides, the CDR3 is TGTGCCAGCAGTGGAGGGCAGGGCTATTCACCCCTCCACTTT. Translated, it gives CASSGGQGYSPLHF.

This clonotype has more than one count but fewer than ten. CDR3 nucleotide sequence: TGTGCCAGCAGTTTAACCGGACAGCTGAACACTGAAGCTTTCTTT. It translates to CASSLTGQLNTEAFF. The J gene is TRBJ1-1, the V gene TRBV27; TRBD1 might be the D (6 bases). This CDR3 is 15 amino acids long. Per the germline V gene, CDR1 is MNHEY and CDR2 is SMNVEV (reference sequence). V lost 2 bases to trimming and J lost 0 bases, with 10 bases between them.

This chain connects TRBV18 to TRBJ2-7; no clear D. Germline CDR1 is KGHSH and CDR2 is LQKENI. V lost 4 bases and J lost 2, with 9 bases in between. The CDR3 is 13 residues long. This CDR3 is CASSLSEPYEQYF. CDR3 DNA: TGTGCCAGCTCACTCTCGGAGCCCTACGAGCAGTACTTC.

This clonotype came up a few times. This sequence joins TRBV10-2 and TRBJ1-5; 7 nucleotides align to TRBD1. Per the germline V gene, CDR1 is WSHSY and CDR2 is SAAADI. The CDR3 is made up of 15 amino acids. Trimming cost V 11 bases and J 0 bases; bases outside gene matches: 10. CDR3 coding DNA: TGCGCCTCCAGGGGGGGAACTTATAGCAATCAGCCCCAGCATTTT. This gives the protein CASRGGTYSNQPQHF.

This clonotype was observed a handful of times. This chain connects TRBV5-1 to TRBJ2-3, with a tentative D call TRBD1 (6 bases). The germline V gene has CDR1 SGHRS and CDR2 YFSETQ. The CDR3 has 13 amino acids. V dropped 7 bases and J dropped 4 bases, with 13 bases sitting between them. As DNA, the CDR3 is TGCGCCAGCGCTTGGGGGCCCGCAGATACGCAGTATTTT. It encodes CASAWGPADTQYF.

V and J are TRBV7-9 and TRBJ2-1; D is possibly TRBD2 (5 bases). The CDR3 contains 14 residues. CDR1 and CDR2 (germline): SEHNR, FQNEAQ (reference sequence). V was trimmed by 2 bases and J by 9 bases, leaving 14 bases between them. The CDR3 is CASSLFRVEGEQFF. The CDR3 DNA follows: TGTGCCAGCAGCTTATTTCGGGTAGAGGGTGAGCAGTTCTTC.

V is TRBV7-3 and J is TRBJ1-1; D not certain. Per germline, CDR1 SGHTA and CDR2 FQGTGA. The CDR3 loop spans 13 amino acids. Trimming stripped 5 bases from V and 1 base from J, with 8 bases between. CDR3 sequence reads: CASSRVRNTEAFF. The CDR3 DNA sequence: TGTGCCAGCAGCCGCGTGCGGAACACTGAAGCTTTCTTT.

The chain joins TRBV27 to TRBJ2-5; D is ambiguous. Germline values: CDR1 MNHEY, CDR2 SMNVEV (reference sequence). V was trimmed by 8 bases and J by 2 bases, leaving 3 bases between them. CDR3 size: 10 residues. The CDR3: CASGQETQYF. The CDR3 DNA reads as TGTGCCAGCGGGCAAGAGACCCAGTACTTC.

This clonotype has only a few counts. The rearrangement links TRBV12-3 or TRBV12-4 to TRBJ1-2; no clear D gene. Trimming left V 4 bases short and J 4 bases short, with 13 bases between. This CDR3 contains 14 residues. The CDR3 loop reads CASSSPGLFYGYTF. CDR3 nucleotide sequence: TGTGCCAGCAGTTCCCCCGGGCTTTTCTATGGCTACACCTTC.

This clonotype turned up a few times. This chain uses TRBV12-3 or TRBV12-4 with TRBJ1-2, with 7 positions matching TRBD1. This CDR3 contains 14 residues. Losses at the gene ends were 4 bases for V and 0 bases for J; bases not matched to a gene: 2. The CDR3 loop is CASSWTGTNYGYTF. The CDR3 nucleotides read TGTGCCAGCAGTTGGACAGGAACTAACTATGGCTACACCTTC.